Following are 2 T cell receptor beta chains from one sample sequenced in a study of T cell responses to AZD1222 COVID-19 vaccine. Produced via immunoSEQ multiplex PCR; TCRdb's table is partial and in-frame only. Of 140,000 to 150,000 clones in the sample, roughly 92% are singletons; the top ten hold roughly 4%. The sample was peripheral blood, taken on day 0 of AZD1222 vaccination. The receptors were sampled from an adult in good health.

Here the CDR3 reads CASSGAGANYGYTF. In DNA, the CDR3 is TGTGCCAGCAGTGGGGCAGGGGCGAACTATGGCTACACCTTC. This chain joins TRBV25-1 and TRBJ1-2; a possible D gene is TRBD1 (6 bases). V was trimmed by 4 bases and J by 2 bases, leaving 11 bases between them. The CDR3 is 14 amino acids. Per germline, CDR1 MGHDK and CDR2 SYGVNS.

The chain joins TRBV19 to TRBJ2-7; D not certain. The CDR3 is made up of 11 amino acids. Germline V gives CDR1 LNHDA, CDR2 SQIVND (reference sequence). The V end lost 3 bases, the J end lost 6 bases, and 6 bases lay between the germline ends. CDR3 DNA: TGTGCCAGTAGTATCCACACCGAGCAGTACTTC. Translation gives CASSIHTEQYF.